Included here is one T cell receptor (beta chain) sequence, with context. Sequencing targeted TCR beta in blood CD8+ and CD4+ T cells. Healthy donors acted as controls, with matching for age and sex. While CD8+ and CD4+ T cells were isolated negatively, TEMRA cells were enriched by FACS. The RNA input was roughly 0.45 to 1 ug, and it was reverse transcribed with random hexamers. TCRdb used MiXCR to reprocess the immunoSEQ multiplex PCR reads, holding one entry per CDR3 protein. The sample has about 190,000 distinct CDR3 sequences, 85% to 95% seen once. The record originates from a study of CD8 T cells in Susac syndrome. This TCR came from a human donor in good health. Material for sequencing was CD4+ T cells from PBMCs.

The CDR3 protein is CASSSRTGADGELFF. CDR3 in DNA: TGTGCCAGCAGTTCGAGGACAGGGGCTGACGGGGAGCTGTTTTTT. V is TRBV27 and J is TRBJ2-2; TRBD1 matches 9 bases. V dropped 4 bases and J dropped 7; count of bases not matched to a gene: 7. The V gene's germline CDR1 is MNHEY and CDR2 SMNVEV (reference sequence). This CDR3 is 15 amino acids long.